Below, 32 T cell receptor beta chains from the same sample are listed, as sequenced in a study of T cells in localized non-small cell lung cancer. Method: immunoSEQ multiplex PCR; TCRdb's copy keeps in-frame clones and lacks some. The sample yields around 54,000 clones, about nine tenths seen once. The material sequenced was peripheral blood, taken before any cancer treatment. Receptor source: a male donor aged 60 or older with stage III squamous cell lung carcinoma.

The chain carries TRBV14 and TRBJ2-1; a possible D gene is TRBD2 (6 bases). Germline V gene lookup returns CDR1 SGHDN and CDR2 FVKESK. V was shortened by 0 bases and J by 6 bases, with 15 bases between the two germline ends. This CDR3 region has 16 residues. This chain's CDR3 is CASSQDPGLLRNEQFF. DNA of the CDR3: TGTGCCAGCAGCCAAGATCCGGGACTCCTACGCAATGAGCAGTTCTTC. The full variable domain, its missing parts supplied by reference TRBV14 and TRBJ2-1, is EAGVTQFPSHSVIEKGQTVTLRCDPISGHDNLYWYRRVMGKEIKFLLHFVKESKQDESGMPNNRFLAERTGGTYSTLKVQPAELEDSGVYFCASSQDPGLLRNEQFFGPGTRLTVL.

The chain has TRBV5-5 and TRBJ1-2; no clear D. The CDR3 sequence is 15 residues long. The germline V gene has CDR1 SGHKS and CDR2 YYEKEE (reference sequence). V lost 2 bases and J lost 2, with 13 bases in between. The CDR3 loop is CASSFSGRHNYGYTF. The CDR3 region has the DNA TGTGCCAGCAGCTTCTCTGGCCGGCACAACTATGGCTACACCTTC.

The chain combines TRBV6-1 with TRBJ2-2, with a tentative D call TRBD2 (5 bases). The CDR3 has 15 residues. Germline CDR1 MNHNS, CDR2 SASEGT. V was trimmed by 2 bases and J by 7 bases, leaving 14 bases between them. CDR3 DNA: TGTGCCAGCAGTGAATCCGGACTCCCCGGCGGGGAGCTGTTTTTT. Amino acids: CASSESGLPGGELFF.

This chain uses TRBV5-1 with TRBJ1-1; TRBD1 aligns across 8 bases. Germline values: CDR1 SGHRS, CDR2 YFSETQ. J gave up 11 bases and V 2 bases, and 5 bases lay outside the gene matches. This CDR3 has 12 residues. DNA for the CDR3: TGCGCCAGCAGCTTAGGGACAGGTGGGGCTTTCTTT. Protein: CASSLGTGGAFF.

The V and J genes are TRBV7-8 and TRBJ1-1; D might be TRBD1 (6 bases). Trimming took off 5 bases at V and 5 bases at J, with 15 bases between the two ends. CDR1 SGHVS and CDR2 FQNEAQ come from the germline V gene. The CDR3 length is 14 residues. CDR3 DNA sequence: TGTGCCAGCAGCCCTAGGGGGAGGGGAACTGAAGCTTTCTTT. Protein product: CASSPRGRGTEAFF.

In DNA form, the CDR3 reads TGCGCCAGCCGGGAGGACAGGAGCTCCTATAATTCACCCCTCCACTTT. Translated: CASREDRSSYNSPLHF. V gene TRBV5-1 combines with J gene TRBJ1-6; 7 positions match TRBD1. CDR1 is SGHRS, CDR2 YFSETQ, per germline. This CDR3 comprises 16 residues. V shed 7 bases and J 0 bases; nucleotides not matched to a gene: 7.

The V and J genes are TRBV4-3 and TRBJ1-6; D might be TRBD1 (6 bases). The V gene lost 0 bases and the J gene lost 6 bases, with 12 bases spanning the gap. Germline V gives CDR1 LGHNA, CDR2 YSLEER. The CDR3 is made up of 16 amino acids. The CDR3 DNA reads TGCGCCAGCAGCCAAGATAGGGGGGCGAGTAATTCACCCCTCCACTTT. Protein product: CASSQDRGASNSPLHF.

The chain employs TRBV4-1 and TRBJ2-2, with D unresolved. This CDR3 contains 13 residues. In germline, CDR1 is MGHRA, CDR2 YSYEKL. Trimming removed 2 bases at V and 6 bases at J, with 7 bases between. The CDR3 sequence: CASSQMRPGELFF. The CDR3 bases are TGCGCCAGCAGCCAAATGAGACCCGGGGAGCTGTTTTTT.

The rearrangement uses TRBV5-1 and TRBJ2-1; D gene uncertain. V lost 3 bases and J lost 0, with 10 bases in between. Germline V gene sequence: CDR1 SGHRS, CDR2 YFSETQ. The CDR3 extends over 15 amino acids. DNA for the CDR3: TGCGCCAGCAGCTCACGGGCGAGCTCCTACAATGAGCAGTTCTTC. Translating gives CASSSRASSYNEQFF.

This rearrangement joins TRBV21-1 to TRBJ2-5. TRBV21-1 corresponds to a pseudogene. The CDR3 loop spans 19 amino acids. DNA for the CDR3: TGTGCCAGCAGCGCAAACCCGGGACGGAGACTCCCAAACCAAGAGACCCAGTACTTC. It translates to CASSANPGRRLPNQETQYF.

The rearrangement joins TRBV7-6 to TRBJ2-3; 7 bases map to TRBD2. Germline trimming cut 3 bases from V and 2 bases from J; bases unmatched to any gene: 5. The V gene's germline CDR1 is SGHVS and CDR2 FNYEAQ. This CDR3 is built from 15 residues. The CDR3 loop is CASSLASGLTDTQYF. In DNA form, the CDR3 reads TGTGCCAGCAGCTTGGCTAGCGGTCTCACAGATACGCAGTATTTT.

This chain connects TRBV28 to TRBJ2-5; TRBD1 might be the D (5 bases). The CDR3 is 14 amino acids. CDR1 is MDHEN, CDR2 SYDVKM, per germline. Trimming took off 7 bases at V and 5 bases at J, with 17 bases between the two ends. For the CDR3, the DNA is TGTGCCAGCACCATAGGGGCAGGGTGGGAGACCCAGTACTTC. As protein: CASTIGAGWETQYF.

This rearrangement joins TRBV6-6 to TRBJ2-2; possible D gene TRBD1, 5 bases. V was cut by 6 bases and J by 3 bases, with 8 bases left in between. This CDR3 has 13 residues. From germline, CDR1 is MNHNY and CDR2 SVGAGI (reference sequence). CDR3 nucleotides: TGTGCCAGCAGGGCAGGGCACACCGGGGAGCTGTTTTTT. This gives the protein CASRAGHTGELFF.

This chain joins TRBV12-5 and TRBJ2-3; 11 bases line up with TRBD2. The CDR3 spans 16 residues. In germline, CDR1 is LGHNT, CDR2 FRNRAP. The ends lost 5 bases at V and 1 base at J; junction bases unmatched: 5. CDR3 in amino acids: CASGRGLAGGTDTQYF. The CDR3 nucleotides read TGTGCTAGTGGTCGTGGACTAGCGGGCGGCACAGATACGCAGTATTTT.

CDR3 loop: CASTSRNYGYTF. The DNA for the CDR3 is TGTGCCAGCACTAGCAGAAACTATGGCTACACCTTC. The V and J genes are TRBV6-6 and TRBJ1-2, with D unresolved. Trimming left V 7 bases short and J 2 bases short, with 8 bases between. CDR1 MNHNY and CDR2 SVGAGI come from the germline V gene (reference sequence). The CDR3 spans 12 residues.

The V call is TRBV11-1, the J call TRBJ1-2; 8 bases are a match to TRBD1. With 5 bases clipped from V and 5 bases from J, the junction kept 10 bases outside the gene matches. Germline CDR1 reads SGHAT; CDR2 reads FQDESV (reference sequence). This CDR3 comprises 15 residues. CDR3 DNA: TGTGCCAGCAGCAGAGGACAGGGTGCAAATTATGGCTACACCTTC. As protein: CASSRGQGANYGYTF.

This clone was observed a single time. The J gene is TRBJ1-1, the V gene TRBV18, with D uncertain. The germline CDR1 and CDR2 sequences are KGHSH and LQKENI. The CDR3 is 15 amino acids. V shed 4 bases and J shed 1 base, with 13 bases lying between them. The CDR3, as DNA: TGTGCCAGCTCACATGGCAGTGCATCGAACACTGAAGCTTTCTTT. Protein sequence: CASSHGSASNTEAFF.

The chain links TRBV30 to TRBJ1-4; D is unresolved. Germline-derived CDR1 and CDR2 are GTSNPN and SVGIG (reference sequence). The CDR3 contains 11 residues. V shed 1 base and J shed 7 bases, with 4 bases lying between them. The CDR3 nucleotides are TGTGCCTGGAGTGAACGTGAAAAACTGTTTTTT. Its protein product is CAWSEREKLFF.

The chain combines TRBV5-1 with TRBJ1-2; D is ambiguous. Germline CDR1 is SGHRS and CDR2 is YFSETQ. This CDR3 region has 14 residues. V lost 1 base and J lost 7, with 14 bases in between. The CDR3 nucleotides read TGCGCCAGCAGCTTGTCAACTGGAAGCGGTGGCTACACCTTC. Amino acid sequence: CASSLSTGSGGYTF.

In DNA, the CDR3 is TGTGCCACCAGCTTCGGGGGGTTCCTCGGCGAGCAGTACTTC. Translation gives CATSFGGFLGEQYF. The chain has TRBV15 and TRBJ2-7; 7 bases map to TRBD2. Germline V lookup: CDR1 LNHNV, CDR2 YYDKDF (reference sequence). J gave up 6 bases and V 5 bases, and 10 bases lay outside the gene matches. This CDR3 comprises 14 residues.

V is TRBV28 and J is TRBJ2-7; D ambiguous. This CDR3 region has 12 residues. Trimming took off 4 bases at V and 0 bases at J, with 4 bases between the two ends. Germline V gives CDR1 MDHEN, CDR2 SYDVKM. For the CDR3, the DNA is TGTGCCAGCAGTTCCCCCTCCTACGAGCAGTACTTC. Translating it yields CASSSPSYEQYF.

The V call is TRBV7-3, the J call TRBJ2-3; no firm D call. V was pared by 4 bases and J by 1 base, with 12 bases between. Germline V gives CDR1 SGHTA, CDR2 FQGTGA. This CDR3 contains 15 residues. CDR3 nucleotides: TGTGCCAGCAGCTCGAGTCGCAGTCGCACAGATACGCAGTATTTT. This codes for CASSSSRSRTDTQYF.

The chain recombines TRBV5-1 with TRBJ1-2, with D possibly being TRBD1 (6 bases). The CDR3 consists of 14 residues. Trimming removed 1 base from V and 6 bases from J, with 13 bases in between. CDR1 SGHRS and CDR2 YFSETQ come from the germline V gene. Written as DNA, the CDR3 is TGCGCCAGCAGCTTGATTGCAGGGGCTGATGGCTACACCTTC. As protein: CASSLIAGADGYTF.

The chain couples TRBV7-7 to TRBJ2-2; D not resolved. The CDR3 runs to 12 residues. V dropped 5 bases and J dropped 5 bases, with 6 bases sitting between them. Per germline, CDR1 SSHAT and CDR2 FNYEAQ (reference sequence). Here the CDR3 reads CASSRGTGELFF. CDR3 DNA: TGTGCCAGCAGCAGAGGTACCGGGGAGCTGTTTTTT. Full variable domain (rest looked up from reference TRBV7-7 and TRBJ2-2): GAGVSQSPRYKVTKRGQDVTLRCDPISSHATLYWYQQALGQGPEFLTYFNYEAQPDKSGLPSDRFSAERPEGSISTLTIQRTEQRDSAMYRCASSRGTGELFFGEGSRLTVL.

The chain combines TRBV6-1 with TRBJ2-1; the D gene could be TRBD1 or TRBD2 (7 bases each). Trimming left V 11 bases short and J 4 bases short, with 21 bases between. Looked up from germline, CDR1 is MNHNS and CDR2 is SASEGT. This CDR3 is 15 amino acids long. CDR3 in amino acids: CAVFSGGGIYNEQFF. CDR3 in DNA: TGTGCCGTCTTCTCAGGGGGAGGGATATACAATGAGCAGTTCTTC.

V usage is TRBV18 and J usage is TRBJ2-7, with a weak D call TRBD2 (5 bases). The germline V and J ends were trimmed by 2 bases and 7 bases, with 9 bases remaining between them. CDR1 and CDR2 (germline): KGHSH, LQKENI. The CDR3 loop spans 12 amino acids. CDR3 region: CASSPTGNEQYF. The CDR3 DNA follows: TGTGCCAGCTCACCAACCGGGAATGAGCAGTACTTC.

V gene TRBV29-1 combines with J gene TRBJ2-7, with 13 bases identical to TRBD2. J gave up 0 bases and V 5 bases, and 7 bases lay outside the gene matches. Germline CDR1 reads SQVTM; CDR2 reads ANQGSEA. The CDR3 has 16 amino acids. CDR3 sequence (DNA): TGCAGCGTTTCCGGACTAGCGGGAGCCCGCTCCTACGAGCAGTACTTC. It codes for CSVSGLAGARSYEQYF.

This chain's CDR3 is CASRPGTGSMNTEAFF. In DNA form, the CDR3 reads TGCGCCAGCAGACCAGGGACAGGGTCAATGAACACTGAAGCTTTCTTT. The rearrangement uses TRBV5-1 and TRBJ1-1, with 9 positions matching TRBD1. The CDR3 consists of 16 residues. The V segment lost 5 bases and the J segment 0 bases; nucleotides outside the gene matches: 8. Germline CDR1 and CDR2: SGHRS and YFSETQ.

The gene calls are TRBV9 and TRBJ2-1, with unresolved D. Trimming shortened V by 1 base and J by 8 bases, and 13 bases separated the two germline ends. CDR1 and CDR2 from the germline V gene are SGDLS and YYNGEE. This CDR3 has 14 amino acids. CDR3 DNA sequence: TGTGCCAGCAGCGTATCCCCGCGTAACGATGAGCAGTTCTTC. It translates to CASSVSPRNDEQFF.

This chain joins TRBV30 and TRBJ2-2; possibly TRBD2 for D (7 bases). Germline values: CDR1 GTSNPN, CDR2 SVGIG (reference sequence). The CDR3 extends over 15 amino acids. The V gene lost 2 bases and the J gene lost 7 bases, with 17 bases spanning the gap. CDR3 loop: CAWSRGGANGGELFF. The CDR3 region has the DNA TGTGCCTGGAGTAGGGGGGGGGCAAACGGCGGGGAGCTGTTTTTT.

The V call is TRBV18, the J call TRBJ2-7, with D unresolved. This CDR3 spans 15 amino acids. CDR1 and CDR2 (germline): KGHSH, LQKENI. The V end lost 1 base, the J end lost 0 bases, and 10 bases lay between the germline ends. The CDR3 DNA reads as TGTGCCAGCTCACCACTCGCTCACCCCTCCTACGAGCAGTACTTC. Its protein product is CASSPLAHPSYEQYF.

The chain couples TRBV9 to TRBJ2-3; 9 positions agree with TRBD2. CDR1 and CDR2 from the germline V gene are SGDLS and YYNGEE. V shed 3 bases and J 9 bases; nucleotides not matched to a gene: 14. The CDR3 loop spans 16 amino acids. CDR3 nucleotide sequence: TGTGCCAGCAGCGAGGCTAGCGGGACCAGTCGTAAAACGCAGTATTTT. This gives the protein CASSEASGTSRKTQYF.